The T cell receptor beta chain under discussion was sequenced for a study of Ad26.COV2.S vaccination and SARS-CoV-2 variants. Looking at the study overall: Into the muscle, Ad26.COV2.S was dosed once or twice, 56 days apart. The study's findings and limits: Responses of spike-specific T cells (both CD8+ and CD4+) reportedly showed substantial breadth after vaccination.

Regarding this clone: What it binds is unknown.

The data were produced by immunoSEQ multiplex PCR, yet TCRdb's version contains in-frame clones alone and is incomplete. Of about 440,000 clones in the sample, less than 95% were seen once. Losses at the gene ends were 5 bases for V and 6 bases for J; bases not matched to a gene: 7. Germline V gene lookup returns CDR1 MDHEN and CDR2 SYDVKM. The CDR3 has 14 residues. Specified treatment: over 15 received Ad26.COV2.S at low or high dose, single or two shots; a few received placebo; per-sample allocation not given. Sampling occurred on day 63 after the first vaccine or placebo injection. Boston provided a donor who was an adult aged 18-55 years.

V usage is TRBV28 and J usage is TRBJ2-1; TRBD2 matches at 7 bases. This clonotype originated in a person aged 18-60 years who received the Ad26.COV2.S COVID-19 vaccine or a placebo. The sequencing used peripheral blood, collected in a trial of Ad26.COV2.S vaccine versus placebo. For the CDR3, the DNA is TGTGCCAGCAGTGCAGGACTAGAGATCAATGAGCAGTTCTTC. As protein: CASSAGLEINEQFF. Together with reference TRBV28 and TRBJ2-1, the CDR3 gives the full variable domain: DVKVTQSSRYLVKRTGEKVFLECVQDMDHENMFWYRQDPGLGLRLIYFSYDVKMKEKGDIPEGYSVSREKKERFSLILESASTNQTSMYLCASSAGLEINEQFFGPGTRLTVL.